This is a list of T cell receptor beta chains from one sample in a study of shared clonotypes between healthy human individuals. Sequenced by immunoSEQ multiplex PCR; TCRdb stores in-frame clones only, minus some. The sample comprises just over 2,000,000 clones, around 95% of which are singletons, and about 0.13% rests with the top ten. Sequences were obtained from naive CD4+ T cells sorted from blood. These receptors were obtained from a man between 18 and 29 years old in good health. Both conserved end residues are part of each CDR3. Fields, in order: clone size, V gene, J gene, D gene, CDR3 DNA, CDR3 protein. D genes are given only for firm matches. Not every row has a clone size; where given, it reads once, few, many or a size class.

abundance: NA
v_gene: TRBV10-3
j_gene: TRBJ1-3
d_gene: NA
CDR3nt: TGTGCCATCAGCGCATGGGTGGAAAACACCATATATTTT
CDR3aa: CAISAWVENTIYF

abundance: NA
v_gene: TRBV11-2
j_gene: TRBJ1-1
d_gene: NA
CDR3nt: TGTGCCAGCAGCTTTGATTCTAGGACTGAAGCTTTCTTT
CDR3aa: CASSFDSRTEAFF

abundance: NA
v_gene: TRBV28
j_gene: TRBJ1-4
d_gene: TRBD1
CDR3nt: TGTGCCAGCAGTCCCTCCGGGACAGGGATTGAAAAACTGTTTTTT
CDR3aa: CASSPSGTGIEKLFF

abundance: NA
v_gene: TRBV7-9
j_gene: TRBJ1-2
d_gene: NA
CDR3nt: TGTGCCAGCAGCTTACAGGGGCTCGAATATGGCTACACCTTC
CDR3aa: CASSLQGLEYGYTF

abundance: once
v_gene: TRBV6-1
j_gene: TRBJ1-5
d_gene: NA
CDR3nt: TGTGCCAGCAGTGCGGAGTTAGGGAATCAGCCCCAGCATTTT
CDR3aa: CASSAELGNQPQHF

abundance: NA
v_gene: TRBV5-4
j_gene: TRBJ2-7
d_gene: NA
CDR3nt: TGTGCCAGCAGCTTGAGGCCGGGTACGGGTCCCCGCTACGAGCAGTACTTC
CDR3aa: CASSLRPGTGPRYEQYF

abundance: once
v_gene: TRBV5-1
j_gene: TRBJ2-5
d_gene: NA
CDR3nt: TGCGCCAGCAGCTTGGGTGCGAGCTCCCCGGGGGAGACCCAGTACTTC
CDR3aa: CASSLGASSPGETQYF

abundance: NA
v_gene: TRBV5-1
j_gene: TRBJ1-6
d_gene: NA
CDR3nt: TGCGCCAGCAGCCTTCCCGGGGTTGGGGATTCACCCCTCCACTTT
CDR3aa: CASSLPGVGDSPLHF

abundance: NA
v_gene: TRBV2
j_gene: TRBJ2-2
d_gene: NA
CDR3nt: TGTGCCAGCAGTGCACAAGGGACGCGTAAGACCGGGGAGCTGTTTTTT
CDR3aa: CASSAQGTRKTGELFF

abundance: NA
v_gene: TRBV12-5
j_gene: TRBJ2-2
d_gene: NA
CDR3nt: TGTGCTAGTGGTTTCACTATGGATGCGCGGGGGAACACCGGGGAGCTGTTTTTT
CDR3aa: CASGFTMDARGNTGELFF

abundance: NA
v_gene: TRBV4-2
j_gene: TRBJ2-2
d_gene: NA
CDR3nt: TGTGCCAGCAGCCAAGATACGCCAGGGGGGGATGGCGGGGAGCTGTTTTTT
CDR3aa: CASSQDTPGGDGGELFF

abundance: NA
v_gene: TRBV5-4
j_gene: TRBJ2-7
d_gene: NA
CDR3nt: TGTGCCAGCAGCTCGAAGGTAGACCCCTACGAGCAGTACTTC
CDR3aa: CASSSKVDPYEQYF

abundance: NA
v_gene: TRBV27
j_gene: TRBJ1-5
d_gene: TRBD1
CDR3nt: TGTGCCAGCAGTGACATCGCGGGGGACAGTCAGCCCCAGCATTTT
CDR3aa: CASSDIAGDSQPQHF

abundance: NA
v_gene: TRBV9
j_gene: TRBJ2-1
d_gene: TRBD2
CDR3nt: TGTGCCAGCAGCTTAACCGGGACTAGCGGACTAGTCTCCTACAATGAGCAGTTCTTC
CDR3aa: CASSLTGTSGLVSYNEQFF

abundance: NA
v_gene: TRBV4-1
j_gene: TRBJ2-2
d_gene: NA
CDR3nt: TGCGCCAGCTCCCTCTCCGGGGGCGCCACCGGGGAGCTGTTTTTT
CDR3aa: CASSLSGGATGELFF

abundance: NA
v_gene: TRBV6-5
j_gene: TRBJ1-1
d_gene: NA
CDR3nt: TGTGCCAGCAGACCCGGGACGGGGATGGGCACTGAAGCTTTCTTT
CDR3aa: CASRPGTGMGTEAFF

abundance: NA
v_gene: TRBV6-1
j_gene: TRBJ1-2
d_gene: NA
CDR3nt: TGTGCCAGCGAAGGCAGGGGCATCTATGGCTACACCTTC
CDR3aa: CASEGRGIYGYTF

abundance: NA
v_gene: TRBV7-9
j_gene: TRBJ1-6
d_gene: TRBD1
CDR3nt: TGTGCCAGCAGCGTTCCCGGGACAGATAATTCACCCCTCCACTTT
CDR3aa: CASSVPGTDNSPLHF

abundance: NA
v_gene: TRBV5-4
j_gene: TRBJ2-5
d_gene: TRBD2
CDR3nt: TGTGCCAGCAGCTTGGGGCTAGCGGTACAAGAGACCCAGTACTTC
CDR3aa: CASSLGLAVQETQYF

abundance: NA
v_gene: TRBV30
j_gene: TRBJ1-5
d_gene: NA
CDR3nt: TGTGCCTGGAGTGAGGGCAGGAATAGCAATCAGCCCCAGCATTTT
CDR3aa: CAWSEGRNSNQPQHF

abundance: NA
v_gene: TRBV5-1
j_gene: TRBJ1-2
d_gene: NA
CDR3nt: TGCGCCAGCAGCTTGGGGACAAACTATGGCTACACCTTC
CDR3aa: CASSLGTNYGYTF

abundance: NA
v_gene: TRBV28
j_gene: TRBJ2-6
d_gene: NA
CDR3nt: TGTGCCAGCAGTCCCCGACACTCTGGGGCCAACGTCCTGACTTTC
CDR3aa: CASSPRHSGANVLTF

abundance: NA
v_gene: TRBV6-5
j_gene: TRBJ2-7
d_gene: TRBD1
CDR3nt: TGTGCCAGCAGTTACCTATCGGGACAGGAGAACTACGAGCAGTACTTC
CDR3aa: CASSYLSGQENYEQYF

abundance: NA
v_gene: TRBV10-3
j_gene: TRBJ2-2
d_gene: NA
CDR3nt: TGTGCCATCAGTGAGTCGTCTTCTCCCGGGGAGCTGTTTTTT
CDR3aa: CAISESSSPGELFF

abundance: NA
v_gene: TRBV5-1
j_gene: TRBJ2-7
d_gene: TRBD1
CDR3nt: TGCGCCAGCAGCTTGCACGGACAGGGGTACTACGAGCAGTACTTC
CDR3aa: CASSLHGQGYYEQYF

abundance: NA
v_gene: TRBV19
j_gene: TRBJ2-1
d_gene: NA
CDR3nt: TGTGCCACGGGCTACAATGAGCAGTTCTTC
CDR3aa: CATGYNEQFF

abundance: NA
v_gene: TRBV1
j_gene: TRBJ2-7
d_gene: NA
CDR3nt: TGCACCAGCAGCCAAGATAGGCCCCCGGGGAGGGAGCAGTACTTC
CDR3aa: CTSSQDRPPGREQYF

abundance: NA
v_gene: TRBV10-3
j_gene: TRBJ2-7
d_gene: NA
CDR3nt: TGTGCCATCAGTGAGTCTAGGTACGAGCAGTACTTC
CDR3aa: CAISESRYEQYF

abundance: NA
v_gene: TRBV5-4
j_gene: TRBJ2-5
d_gene: NA
CDR3nt: TGTGCCAGCAGCTTGGTCCTGGGGGCACAAGAGACCCAGTACTTC
CDR3aa: CASSLVLGAQETQYF

abundance: NA
v_gene: TRBV7-2
j_gene: TRBJ2-7
d_gene: TRBD2
CDR3nt: TGTGCCAGCAGCCTAGCGGGAGGGCCGCGGGAGCAGTACTTC
CDR3aa: CASSLAGGPREQYF

abundance: NA
v_gene: TRBV7-2
j_gene: TRBJ2-7
d_gene: NA
CDR3nt: TGTGCCAGCAGCTTAGCAGGGGGATCGTACGAGCAGTACTTC
CDR3aa: CASSLAGGSYEQYF

abundance: NA
v_gene: TRBV7-8
j_gene: TRBJ2-5
d_gene: NA
CDR3nt: TGTGCCAGCAGCTCGGAGACATTGGAGTCCCAAGAGACCCAGTACTTC
CDR3aa: CASSSETLESQETQYF